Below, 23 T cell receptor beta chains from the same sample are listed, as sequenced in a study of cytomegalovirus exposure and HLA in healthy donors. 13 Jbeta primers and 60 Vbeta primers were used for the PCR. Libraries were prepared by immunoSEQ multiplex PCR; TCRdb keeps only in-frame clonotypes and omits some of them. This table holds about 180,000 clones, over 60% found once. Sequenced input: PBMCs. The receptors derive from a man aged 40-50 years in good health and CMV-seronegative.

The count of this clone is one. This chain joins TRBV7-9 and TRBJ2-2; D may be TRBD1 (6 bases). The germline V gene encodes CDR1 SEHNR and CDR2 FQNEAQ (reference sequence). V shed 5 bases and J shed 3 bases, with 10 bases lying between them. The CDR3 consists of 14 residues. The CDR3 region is CASSPGHYTGELFF. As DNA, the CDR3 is TGTGCCAGCAGCCCGGGACATTACACCGGGGAGCTGTTTTTT.

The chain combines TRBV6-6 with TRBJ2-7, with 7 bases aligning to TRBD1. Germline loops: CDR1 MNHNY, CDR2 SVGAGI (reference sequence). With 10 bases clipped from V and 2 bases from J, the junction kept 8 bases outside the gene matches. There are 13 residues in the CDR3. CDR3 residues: CATTGQNTYEQYF. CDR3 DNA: TGTGCCACCACGGGACAGAATACCTACGAGCAGTACTTC.

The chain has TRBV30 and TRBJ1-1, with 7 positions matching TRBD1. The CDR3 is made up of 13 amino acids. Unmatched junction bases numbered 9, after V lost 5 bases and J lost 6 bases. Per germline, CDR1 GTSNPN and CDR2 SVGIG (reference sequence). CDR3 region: CAWQRGLAAEAFF. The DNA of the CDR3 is TGTGCCTGGCAAAGGGGGCTCGCGGCTGAAGCTTTCTTT.

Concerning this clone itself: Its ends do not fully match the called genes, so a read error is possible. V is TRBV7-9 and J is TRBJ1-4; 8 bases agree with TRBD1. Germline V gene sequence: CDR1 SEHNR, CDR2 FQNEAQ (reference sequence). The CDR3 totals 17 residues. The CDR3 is CSSSFPGQVATNEKLFF. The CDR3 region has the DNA TGTTCCAGCAGCTTTCCGGGACAGGTTGCAACTAATGAAAAACTGTTTTTT.

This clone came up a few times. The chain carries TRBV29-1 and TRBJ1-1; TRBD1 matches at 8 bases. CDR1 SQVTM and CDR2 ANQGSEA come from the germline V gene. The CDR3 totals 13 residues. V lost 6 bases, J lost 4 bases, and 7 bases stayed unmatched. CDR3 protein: CSVSGGGITEAFF. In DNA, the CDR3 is TGCAGCGTCTCAGGGGGCGGCATCACTGAAGCTTTCTTT.

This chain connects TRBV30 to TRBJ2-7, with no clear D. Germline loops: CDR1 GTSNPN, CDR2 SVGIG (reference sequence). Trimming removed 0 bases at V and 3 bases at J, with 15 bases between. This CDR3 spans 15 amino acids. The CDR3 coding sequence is TGTGCCTGGAGTGTACTCCCCGGCAGCGTCTACGAGCAGTACTTC. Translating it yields CAWSVLPGSVYEQYF.

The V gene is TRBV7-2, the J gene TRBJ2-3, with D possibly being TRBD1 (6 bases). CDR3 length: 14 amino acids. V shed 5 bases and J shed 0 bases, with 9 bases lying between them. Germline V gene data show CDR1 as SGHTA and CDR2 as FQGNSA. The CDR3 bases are TGTGCCAGCAGCCCTGGACAGAGCACAGATACGCAGTATTTT. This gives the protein CASSPGQSTDTQYF.

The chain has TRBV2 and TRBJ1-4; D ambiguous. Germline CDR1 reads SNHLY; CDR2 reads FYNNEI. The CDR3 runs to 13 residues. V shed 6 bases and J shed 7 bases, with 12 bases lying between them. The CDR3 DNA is TGTGCCAGCAGCGGAGAAAGGAGTGAAAAACTGTTTTTT. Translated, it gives CASSGERSEKLFF.

CDR3 protein: CASSLWVGGTEAFF. CDR3 sequence (DNA): TGTGCCAGCAGTTTATGGGTAGGAGGGACTGAAGCTTTCTTT. J is TRBJ1-1 and V is TRBV27; D uncertain. The CDR3 is made up of 14 amino acids. Trimming took 1 base from V and 5 from J, leaving 11 bases between them. CDR1 is MNHEY, CDR2 SMNVEV, per germline (reference sequence).

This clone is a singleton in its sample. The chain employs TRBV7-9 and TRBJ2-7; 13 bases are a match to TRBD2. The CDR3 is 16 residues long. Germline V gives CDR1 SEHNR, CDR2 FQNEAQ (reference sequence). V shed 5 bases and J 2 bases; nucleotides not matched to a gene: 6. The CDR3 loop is CASSAQLAGGPYEQYF. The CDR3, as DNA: TGTGCCAGCAGCGCCCAACTAGCGGGAGGGCCCTACGAGCAGTACTTC.

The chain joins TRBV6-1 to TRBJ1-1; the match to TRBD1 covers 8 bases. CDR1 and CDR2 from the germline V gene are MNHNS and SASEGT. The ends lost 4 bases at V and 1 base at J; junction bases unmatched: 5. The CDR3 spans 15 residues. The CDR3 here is CASSGGDRKNTEAFF. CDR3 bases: TGTGCCAGCAGTGGTGGGGACAGGAAGAACACTGAAGCTTTCTTT.

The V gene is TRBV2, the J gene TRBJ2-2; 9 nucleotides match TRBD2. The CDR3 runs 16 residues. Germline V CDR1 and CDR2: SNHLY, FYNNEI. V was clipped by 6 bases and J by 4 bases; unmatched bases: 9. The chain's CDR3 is CASSAQAGGPTGELFF. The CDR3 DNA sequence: TGTGCCAGCAGCGCCCAAGCGGGAGGTCCCACCGGGGAGCTGTTTTTT.

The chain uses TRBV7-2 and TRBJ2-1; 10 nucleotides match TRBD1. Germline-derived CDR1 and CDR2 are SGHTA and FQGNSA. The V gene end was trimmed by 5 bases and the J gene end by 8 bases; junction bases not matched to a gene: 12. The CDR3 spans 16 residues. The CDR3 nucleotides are TGTGCCAGCAGCCCGGCCGGGACAGGGGCCCTCCATGAGCAGTTCTTC. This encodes CASSPAGTGALHEQFF.

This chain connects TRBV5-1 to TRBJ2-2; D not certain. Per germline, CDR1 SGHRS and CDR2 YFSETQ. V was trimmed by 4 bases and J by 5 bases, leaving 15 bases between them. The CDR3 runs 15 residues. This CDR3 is CASSDAWALTGELFF. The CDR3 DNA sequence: TGCGCCAGCAGCGACGCGTGGGCCTTGACCGGGGAGCTGTTTTTT. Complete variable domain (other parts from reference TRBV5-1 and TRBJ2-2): KAGVTQTPRYLIKTRGQQVTLSCSPISGHRSVSWYQQTPGQGLQFLFEYFSETQRNKGNFPGRFSGRQFSNSRSEMNVSTLELGDSALYLCASSDAWALTGELFFGEGSRLTVL.

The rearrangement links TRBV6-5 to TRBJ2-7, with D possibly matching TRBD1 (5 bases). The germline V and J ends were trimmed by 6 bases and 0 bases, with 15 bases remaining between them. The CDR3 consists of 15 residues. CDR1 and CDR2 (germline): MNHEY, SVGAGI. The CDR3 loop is CASRAGYRSSYEQYF. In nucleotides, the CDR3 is TGTGCCAGCAGGGCAGGGTATCGCAGCTCCTACGAGCAGTACTTC.

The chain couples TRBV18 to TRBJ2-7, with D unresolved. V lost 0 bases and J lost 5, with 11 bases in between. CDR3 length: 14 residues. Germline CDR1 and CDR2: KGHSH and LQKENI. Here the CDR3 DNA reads TGTGCCAGCTCACCACCTCACAGTTTCCACGAGCAGTACTTC. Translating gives CASSPPHSFHEQYF.

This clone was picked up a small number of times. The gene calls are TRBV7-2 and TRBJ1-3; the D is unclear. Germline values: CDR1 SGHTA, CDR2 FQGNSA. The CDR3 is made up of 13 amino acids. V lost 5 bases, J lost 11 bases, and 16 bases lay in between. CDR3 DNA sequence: TGTGCCAGCAGCACAACTGGACTGGCCGCCATATATTTT. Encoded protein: CASSTTGLAAIYF.

This chain's CDR3 is CASSRGGTEAFF. The DNA for the CDR3 is TGTGCCAGCAGCCGCGGGGGCACTGAAGCTTTCTTT. The chain carries TRBV7-2 and TRBJ1-1; maybe TRBD1 (5 bases). This CDR3 has 12 amino acids. From germline, CDR1 is SGHTA and CDR2 FQGNSA. Trimming pared 5 bases from V and 4 bases from J, leaving 8 bases between.

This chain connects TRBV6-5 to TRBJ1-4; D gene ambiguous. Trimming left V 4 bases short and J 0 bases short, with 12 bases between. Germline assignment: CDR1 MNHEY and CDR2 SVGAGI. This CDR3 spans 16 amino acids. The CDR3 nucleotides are TGTGCCAGCAGTTTCCAACGGGTGTCAACTAATGAAAAACTGTTTTTT. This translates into CASSFQRVSTNEKLFF.

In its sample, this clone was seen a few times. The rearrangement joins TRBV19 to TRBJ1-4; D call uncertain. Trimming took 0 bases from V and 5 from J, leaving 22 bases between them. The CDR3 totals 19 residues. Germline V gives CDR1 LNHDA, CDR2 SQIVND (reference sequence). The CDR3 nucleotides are TGTGCCAGTAGTATAGATCCAGGCAGGAGGCGGCCTCAAAATGAAAAACTGTTTTTT. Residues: CASSIDPGRRRPQNEKLFF.

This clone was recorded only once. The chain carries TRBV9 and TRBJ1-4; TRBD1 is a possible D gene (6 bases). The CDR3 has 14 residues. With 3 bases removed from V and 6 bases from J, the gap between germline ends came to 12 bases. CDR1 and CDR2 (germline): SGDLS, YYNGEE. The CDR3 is CASSAQGQDEKLFF. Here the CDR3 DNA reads TGTGCCAGCAGCGCACAGGGTCAGGATGAAAAACTGTTTTTT.

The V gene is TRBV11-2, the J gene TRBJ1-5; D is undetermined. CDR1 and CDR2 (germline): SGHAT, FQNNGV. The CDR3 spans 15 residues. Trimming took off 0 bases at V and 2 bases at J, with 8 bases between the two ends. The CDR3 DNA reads TGTGCCAGCAGCTTAGACGGGGTCGGCAATCAGCCCCAGCATTTT. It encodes CASSLDGVGNQPQHF.

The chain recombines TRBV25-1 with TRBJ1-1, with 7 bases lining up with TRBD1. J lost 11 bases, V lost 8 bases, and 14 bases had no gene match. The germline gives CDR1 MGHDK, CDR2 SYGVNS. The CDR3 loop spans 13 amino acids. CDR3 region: CASANRDRGRAFF. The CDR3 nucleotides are TGTGCCAGCGCCAACCGGGACAGAGGACGGGCTTTCTTT.